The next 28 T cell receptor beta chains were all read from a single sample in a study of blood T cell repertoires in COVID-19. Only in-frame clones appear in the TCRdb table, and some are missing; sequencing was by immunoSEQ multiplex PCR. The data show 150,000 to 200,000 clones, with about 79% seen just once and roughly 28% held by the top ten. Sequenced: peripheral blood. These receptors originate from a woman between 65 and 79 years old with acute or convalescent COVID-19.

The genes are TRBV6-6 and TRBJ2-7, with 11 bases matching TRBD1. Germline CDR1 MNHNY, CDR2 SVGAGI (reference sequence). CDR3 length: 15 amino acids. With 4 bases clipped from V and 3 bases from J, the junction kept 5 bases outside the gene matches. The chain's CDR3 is CASSSTGTGGYEQYF. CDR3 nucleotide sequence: TGTGCCAGCAGTTCCACGGGGACAGGGGGCTACGAGCAGTACTTC.

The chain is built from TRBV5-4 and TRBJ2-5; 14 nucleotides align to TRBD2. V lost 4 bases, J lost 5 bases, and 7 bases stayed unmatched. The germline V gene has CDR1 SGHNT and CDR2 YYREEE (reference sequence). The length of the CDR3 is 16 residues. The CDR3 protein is CASSAGLAGAGETQYF. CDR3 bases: TGTGCCAGCAGCGCGGGACTAGCGGGAGCGGGGGAGACCCAGTACTTC.

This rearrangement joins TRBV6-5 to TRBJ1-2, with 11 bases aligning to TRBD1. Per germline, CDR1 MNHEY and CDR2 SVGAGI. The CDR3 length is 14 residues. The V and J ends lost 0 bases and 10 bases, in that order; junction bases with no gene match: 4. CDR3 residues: CASSYSQDRGHYTF. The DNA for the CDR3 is TGTGCCAGCAGTTACTCACAGGACAGGGGGCACTACACCTTC.

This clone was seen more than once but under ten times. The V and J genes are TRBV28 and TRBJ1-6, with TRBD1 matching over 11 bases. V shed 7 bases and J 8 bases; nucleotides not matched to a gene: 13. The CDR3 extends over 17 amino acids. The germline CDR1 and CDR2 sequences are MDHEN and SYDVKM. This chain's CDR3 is CASISTGTGGNYSPLHF. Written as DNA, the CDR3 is TGTGCCAGCATCAGTACCGGGACAGGGGGGAATTATTCACCCCTCCACTTT. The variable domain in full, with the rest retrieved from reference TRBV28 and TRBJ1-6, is DVKVTQSSRYLVKRTGEKVFLECVQDMDHENMFWYRQDPGLGLRLIYFSYDVKMKEKGDIPEGYSVSREKKERFSLILESASTNQTSMYLCASISTGTGGNYSPLHFGNGTRLTVT.

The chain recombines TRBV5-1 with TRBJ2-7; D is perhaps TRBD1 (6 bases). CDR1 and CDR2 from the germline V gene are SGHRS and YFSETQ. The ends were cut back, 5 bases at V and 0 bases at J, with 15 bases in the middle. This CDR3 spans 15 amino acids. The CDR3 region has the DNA TGCGCCAGCAGAAAGAACAGGGACAACTCCTACGAGCAGTACTTC. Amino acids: CASRKNRDNSYEQYF.

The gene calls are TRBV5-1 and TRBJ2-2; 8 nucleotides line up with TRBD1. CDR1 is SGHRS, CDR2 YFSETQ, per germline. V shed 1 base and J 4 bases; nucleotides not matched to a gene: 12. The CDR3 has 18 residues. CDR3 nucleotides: TGCGCCAGCAGCTTGTTGCGCCTGACAGGGGTCAGCACCGGGGAGCTGTTTTTT. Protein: CASSLLRLTGVSTGELFF.

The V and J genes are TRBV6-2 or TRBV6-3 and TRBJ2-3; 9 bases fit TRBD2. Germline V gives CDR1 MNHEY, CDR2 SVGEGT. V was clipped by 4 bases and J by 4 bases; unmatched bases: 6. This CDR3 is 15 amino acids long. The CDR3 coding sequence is TGTGCCAGCAGTTCTTCCAGCGGGAGGCCAGATACGCAGTATTTT. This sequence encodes CASSSSSGRPDTQYF.

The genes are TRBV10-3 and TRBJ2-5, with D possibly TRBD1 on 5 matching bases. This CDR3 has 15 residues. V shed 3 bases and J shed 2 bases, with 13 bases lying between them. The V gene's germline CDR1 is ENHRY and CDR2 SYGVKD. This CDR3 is CAISETDSYQETQYF. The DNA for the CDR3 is TGTGCCATCAGTGAAACCGACAGTTATCAAGAGACCCAGTACTTC.

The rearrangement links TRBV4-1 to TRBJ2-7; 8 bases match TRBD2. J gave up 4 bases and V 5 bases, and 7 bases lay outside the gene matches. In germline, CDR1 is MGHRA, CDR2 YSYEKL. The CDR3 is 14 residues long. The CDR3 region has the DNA TGCGCCAGCAGCATAACTAGCGGAGAATACGAGCAGTACTTC. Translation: CASSITSGEYEQYF.

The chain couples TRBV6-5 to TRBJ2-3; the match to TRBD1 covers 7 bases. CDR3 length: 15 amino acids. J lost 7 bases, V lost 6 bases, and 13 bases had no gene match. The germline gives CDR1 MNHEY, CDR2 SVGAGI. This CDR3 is CASSRGQLAENTQYF. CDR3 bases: TGTGCCAGCAGCCGGGGACAGCTGGCCGAGAATACGCAGTATTTT.

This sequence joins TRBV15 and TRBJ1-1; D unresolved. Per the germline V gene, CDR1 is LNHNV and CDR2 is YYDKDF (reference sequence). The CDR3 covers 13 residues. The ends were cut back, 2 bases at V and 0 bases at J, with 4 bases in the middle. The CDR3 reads CATSRSVNTEAFF. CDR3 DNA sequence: TGTGCCACCAGCAGAAGCGTGAACACTGAAGCTTTCTTT.

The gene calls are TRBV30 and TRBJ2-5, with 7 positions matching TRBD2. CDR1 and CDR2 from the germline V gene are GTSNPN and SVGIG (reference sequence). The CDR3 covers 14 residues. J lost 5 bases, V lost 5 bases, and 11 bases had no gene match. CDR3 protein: CAWDLVAGVETQYF. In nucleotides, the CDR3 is TGTGCCTGGGATCTTGTTGCGGGAGTTGAGACCCAGTACTTC. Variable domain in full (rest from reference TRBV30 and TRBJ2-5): SQTIHQWPATLVQPVGSPLSLECTVEGTSNPNLYWYRQAAGRGLQLLFYSVGIGQISSEVPQNLSASRPQDRQFILSSKKLLLSDSGFYLCAWDLVAGVETQYFGPGTRLLVL.

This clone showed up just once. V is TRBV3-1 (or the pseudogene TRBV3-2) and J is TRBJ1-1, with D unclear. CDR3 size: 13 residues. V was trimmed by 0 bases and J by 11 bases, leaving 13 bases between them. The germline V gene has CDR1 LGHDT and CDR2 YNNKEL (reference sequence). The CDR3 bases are TGTGCCAGCAGCCAAGAGCGTTCTACGTCGGCTTTCTTT. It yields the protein CASSQERSTSAFF.

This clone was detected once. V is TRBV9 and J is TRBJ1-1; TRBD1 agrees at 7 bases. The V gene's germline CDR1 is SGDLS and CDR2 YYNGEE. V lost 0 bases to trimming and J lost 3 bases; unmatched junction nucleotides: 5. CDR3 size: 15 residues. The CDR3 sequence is CASSVGGGSDTEAFF. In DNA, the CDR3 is TGTGCCAGCAGCGTAGGAGGGGGCTCGGACACTGAAGCTTTCTTT.

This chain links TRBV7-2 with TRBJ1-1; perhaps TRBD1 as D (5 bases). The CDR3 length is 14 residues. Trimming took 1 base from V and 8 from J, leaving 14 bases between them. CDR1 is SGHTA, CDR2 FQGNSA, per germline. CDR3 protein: CASSLVLGLTEAFF. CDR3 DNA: TGTGCCAGCAGCTTAGTTTTGGGACTAACCGAAGCTTTCTTT.

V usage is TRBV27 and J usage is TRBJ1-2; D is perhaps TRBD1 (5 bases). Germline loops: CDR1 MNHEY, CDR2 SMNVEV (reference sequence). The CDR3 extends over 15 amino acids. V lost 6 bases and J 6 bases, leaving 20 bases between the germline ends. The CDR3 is CASSLQDPPVHGYTF. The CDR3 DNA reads TGTGCCAGCAGCCTACAGGACCCCCCGGTCCATGGCTACACCTTC.

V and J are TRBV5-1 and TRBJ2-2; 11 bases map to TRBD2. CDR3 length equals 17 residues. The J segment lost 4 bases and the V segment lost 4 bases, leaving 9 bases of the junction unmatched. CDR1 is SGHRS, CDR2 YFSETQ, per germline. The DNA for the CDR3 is TGCGCCAGCAGCGTGACTAGCGGGGTAACGGGCACCGGGGAGCTGTTTTTT. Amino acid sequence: CASSVTSGVTGTGELFF. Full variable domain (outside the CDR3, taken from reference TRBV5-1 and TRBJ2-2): KAGVTQTPRYLIKTRGQQVTLSCSPISGHRSVSWYQQTPGQGLQFLFEYFSETQRNKGNFPGRFSGRQFSNSRSEMNVSTLELGDSALYLCASSVTSGVTGTGELFFGEGSRLTVL.

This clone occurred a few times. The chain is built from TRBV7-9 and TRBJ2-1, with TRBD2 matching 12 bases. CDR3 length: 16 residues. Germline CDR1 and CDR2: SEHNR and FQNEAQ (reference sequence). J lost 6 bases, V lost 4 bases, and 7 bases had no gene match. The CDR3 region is CASSSPSGRAFNEQFF. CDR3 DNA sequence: TGTGCCAGCAGCTCTCCTAGCGGGAGGGCCTTCAATGAGCAGTTCTTC.

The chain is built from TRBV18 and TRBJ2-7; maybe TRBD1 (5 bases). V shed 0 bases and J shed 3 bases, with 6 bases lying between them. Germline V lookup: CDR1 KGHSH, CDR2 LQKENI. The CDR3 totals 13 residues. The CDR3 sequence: CASSPPTGYEQYF. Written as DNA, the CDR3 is TGTGCCAGCTCACCACCTACAGGCTACGAGCAGTACTTC.

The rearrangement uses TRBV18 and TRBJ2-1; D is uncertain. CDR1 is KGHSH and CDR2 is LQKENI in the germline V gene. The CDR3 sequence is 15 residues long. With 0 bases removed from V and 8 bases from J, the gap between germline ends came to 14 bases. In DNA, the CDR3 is TGTGCCAGCTCACCACCGTTGCAGGCCAACCATGAGCAGTTCTTC. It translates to CASSPPLQANHEQFF.

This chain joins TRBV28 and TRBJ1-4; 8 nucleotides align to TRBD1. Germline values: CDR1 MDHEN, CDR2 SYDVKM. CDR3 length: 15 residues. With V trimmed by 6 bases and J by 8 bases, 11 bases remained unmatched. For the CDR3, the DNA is TGTGCCAGCAGCAGTACAGGGGGTTTGAGCGAAAAACTGTTTTTT. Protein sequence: CASSSTGGLSEKLFF. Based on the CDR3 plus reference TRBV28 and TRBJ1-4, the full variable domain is DVKVTQSSRYLVKRTGEKVFLECVQDMDHENMFWYRQDPGLGLRLIYFSYDVKMKEKGDIPEGYSVSREKKERFSLILESASTNQTSMYLCASSSTGGLSEKLFFGSGTQLSVL.

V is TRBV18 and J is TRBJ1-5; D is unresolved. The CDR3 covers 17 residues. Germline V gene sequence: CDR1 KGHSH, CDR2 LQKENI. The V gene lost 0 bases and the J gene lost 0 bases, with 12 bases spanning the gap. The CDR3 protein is CASSPPNGGNSNQPQHF. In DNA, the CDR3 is TGTGCCAGCTCACCACCGAATGGAGGGAATAGCAATCAGCCCCAGCATTTT.

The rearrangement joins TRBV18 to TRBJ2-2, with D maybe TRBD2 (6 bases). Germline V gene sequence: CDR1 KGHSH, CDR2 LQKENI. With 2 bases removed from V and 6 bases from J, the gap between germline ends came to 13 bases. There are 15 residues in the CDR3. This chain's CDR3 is CASSPTRELAGELFF. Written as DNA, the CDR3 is TGTGCCAGCTCACCAACTCGGGAGTTGGCCGGGGAGCTGTTTTTT.

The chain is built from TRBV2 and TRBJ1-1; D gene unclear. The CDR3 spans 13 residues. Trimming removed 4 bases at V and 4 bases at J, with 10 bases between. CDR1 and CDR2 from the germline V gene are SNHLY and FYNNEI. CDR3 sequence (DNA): TGTGCCAGCAGTGGAGCAGGCGGCACTGAAGCTTTCTTT. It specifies CASSGAGGTEAFF.

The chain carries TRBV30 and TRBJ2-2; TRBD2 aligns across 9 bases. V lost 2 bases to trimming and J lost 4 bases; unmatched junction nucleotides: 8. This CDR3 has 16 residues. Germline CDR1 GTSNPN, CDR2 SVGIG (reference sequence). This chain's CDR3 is CAWSQGTSLFTGELFF. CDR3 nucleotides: TGTGCCTGGAGTCAGGGGACTAGCCTCTTCACCGGGGAGCTGTTTTTT. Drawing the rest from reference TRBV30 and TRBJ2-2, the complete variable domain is SQTIHQWPATLVQPVGSPLSLECTVEGTSNPNLYWYRQAAGRGLQLLFYSVGIGQISSEVPQNLSASRPQDRQFILSSKKLLLSDSGFYLCAWSQGTSLFTGELFFGEGSRLTVL.

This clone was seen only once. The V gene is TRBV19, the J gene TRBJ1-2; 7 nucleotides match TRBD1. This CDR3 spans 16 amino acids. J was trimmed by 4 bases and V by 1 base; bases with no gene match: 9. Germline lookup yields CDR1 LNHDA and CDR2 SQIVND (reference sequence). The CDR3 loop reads CASSIGPGTETYGYTF. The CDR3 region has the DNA TGTGCCAGTAGTATAGGCCCCGGGACAGAGACCTATGGCTACACCTTC.

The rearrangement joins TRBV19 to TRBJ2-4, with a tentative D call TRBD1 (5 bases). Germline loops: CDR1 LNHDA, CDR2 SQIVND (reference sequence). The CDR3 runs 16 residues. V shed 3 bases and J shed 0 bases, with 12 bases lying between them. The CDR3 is CASSMGQTLAKNIQYF. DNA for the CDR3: TGTGCCAGTAGTATGGGGCAGACTCTAGCCAAAAACATTCAGTACTTC.

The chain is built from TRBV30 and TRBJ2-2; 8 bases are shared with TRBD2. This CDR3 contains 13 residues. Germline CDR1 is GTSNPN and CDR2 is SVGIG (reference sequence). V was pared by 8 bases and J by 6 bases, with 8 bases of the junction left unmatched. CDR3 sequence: CARGGAFPGELFF. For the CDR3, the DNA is TGTGCCCGGGGGGGGGCCTTCCCCGGGGAGCTGTTTTTT. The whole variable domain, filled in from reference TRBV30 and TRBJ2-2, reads SQTIHQWPATLVQPVGSPLSLECTVEGTSNPNLYWYRQAAGRGLQLLFYSVGIGQISSEVPQNLSASRPQDRQFILSSKKLLLSDSGFYLCARGGAFPGELFFGEGSRLTVL.